This T cell receptor (beta chain) was sequenced in a study of HIV-infected patients and healthy controls. V lost 3 bases and J 0 bases, leaving 6 bases between the germline ends. This CDR3 spans 14 amino acids. Germline assignment: CDR1 MGHDK and CDR2 SYGVNS. All unsorted peripheral T cells were captured because whole blood was used without fractionation. Enrollment excluded donors with tumors, hepatitis B or C, or recent vaccination. Study observations and caveats: Significant mean usage differences between HIV-infected patients and controls involved eight alpha and eight beta V genes.

cDNA was made from around 0.45 ug RNA using alpha and beta constant primers. Using multiplexing indices, alpha and beta chain libraries were generated apart by chain-specific third strand synthesis. A single record per CDR3 protein comes from TCRdb applying MiXCR to the 5' RACE reads. The profile shows some 8,500 distinct CDR3 sequences, approximately 7.9% of them singletons. This clonotype was detected many times. Antigen: not known. Sample: blood, taken before antiretroviral therapy. This receptor was taken from an adult with HIV infection. The donor label of this sample is uncertain. V and J are TRBV25-1 and TRBJ1-3; D is undetermined. The CDR3 sequence: CASSDRYSGNTIYF. CDR3 bases: TGTGCCAGCAGTGATCGGTACTCTGGAAACACCATATATTTT.